This TCR beta chain came from a study of chemoradiotherapy in HPV16-positive cancers. Study outcomes and limitations: Non-HPV-specific T cells did not expand in tumors during treatment, whereas candidate HPV-specific clones and E7-related motifs did. In HPV16-positive patients, HPV-responsive T-cell expansion tracked better recurrence-free survival. Only a couple of HPV16-positive patients supplied the functional HPV-specificity definition.

Libraries were prepared by immunoSEQ multiplex PCR; TCRdb keeps only in-frame clonotypes and omits some of them. The table has about 30,000 clones, roughly 82% seen once; the top ten hold approximately 5.1%. This CDR3 is 15 amino acids long. Germline CDR1 and CDR2: GTSNPN and SVGIG (reference sequence). With V trimmed by 5 bases and J by 5 bases, 13 bases remained unmatched. Points on this clone: The antigen remains undetermined.

The TCR comes from a human donor with HPV-associated anogenital cancer. The chain links TRBV30 to TRBJ1-1, with 8 positions matching TRBD1. The source material was blood, sampled from a patient who underwent chemoradiotherapy. The CDR3 coding sequence is TGTGCCTGGGCGAAAAAGACAGGGGAGGCTACTGAAGCTTTCTTT. Translated: CAWAKKTGEATEAFF. The entire variable domain, with the rest obtained from reference TRBV30 and TRBJ1-1, is as follows: SQTIHQWPATLVQPVGSPLSLECTVEGTSNPNLYWYRQAAGRGLQLLFYSVGIGQISSEVPQNLSASRPQDRQFILSSKKLLLSDSGFYLCAWAKKTGEATEAFFGQGTRLTVV.